One sample yielded the 14 T cell receptor beta chains listed below, sequenced in a study of blood T cells in healthy people across ages. It was with a sample-barcoded 5' primer and a J-beta primer mix that a second PCR of roughly 7 to 12 cycles was run. TCRdb reprocessed the 5' RACE reads with MiXCR, giving one entry per CDR3 protein. The table records 1.5 million to 2 million distinct CDR3 sequences, about 31% of them present only once. The material sequenced was blood. The receptors come from a woman aged 30 to 39 in good health.

A few counts support this clonotype. The chain carries TRBV12-3 or TRBV12-4 and TRBJ1-6; TRBD1 aligns across 8 bases. J lost 0 bases, V lost 6 bases, and 7 bases had no gene match. There are 17 residues in the CDR3. CDR3 sequence: CASSQRTGSSYNSPLHF. The CDR3 nucleotides are TGTGCCAGCAGCCAGAGGACAGGGAGCTCCTATAATTCACCCCTCCACTTT.

The chain combines TRBV2 with TRBJ1-5; weak D call: TRBD1 (5 bases). The CDR3 length is 16 residues. Germline CDR1 reads SNHLY; CDR2 reads FYNNEI. Trimming removed 7 bases at V and 5 bases at J, with 21 bases between. The CDR3, as DNA: TGTGCCAGCACCTTACCGTCGACAAGGGGACATCAGCCCCAGCATTTT. Its protein is CASTLPSTRGHQPQHF.

This chain connects TRBV5-1 to TRBJ2-1; 11 bases are a match to TRBD2. J lost 6 bases, V lost 5 bases, and 7 bases had no gene match. The CDR3 is 15 residues long. Germline V gives CDR1 SGHRS, CDR2 YFSETQ. The CDR3 region is CASSPNSGGANEQFF. The CDR3 region has the DNA TGCGCCAGCAGTCCGAATAGCGGGGGGGCCAATGAGCAGTTCTTC. The full variable domain, rest sourced from reference TRBV5-1 and TRBJ2-1, is KAGVTQTPRYLIKTRGQQVTLSCSPISGHRSVSWYQQTPGQGLQFLFEYFSETQRNKGNFPGRFSGRQFSNSRSEMNVSTLELGDSALYLCASSPNSGGANEQFFGPGTRLTVL.

This clonotype has only a few counts. The rearrangement uses TRBV20-1 and TRBJ2-1; TRBD2 aligns across 7 bases. Germline V gene sequence: CDR1 DFQATT, CDR2 SNEGSKA (reference sequence). The CDR3 runs 16 residues. With V trimmed by 0 bases and J by 4 bases, 9 bases remained unmatched. CDR3 coding DNA: TGCAGTGCTAGAGAGCCACTGCGGGACTATTACAATGAGCAGTTCTTC. Translated, it gives CSAREPLRDYYNEQFF.

This clonotype appeared a few times. The rearrangement uses TRBV6-4 and TRBJ2-5; D is ambiguous. The CDR3 consists of 13 residues. Germline-derived CDR1 and CDR2 are MRHNA and SNTAGT. V dropped 8 bases and J dropped 7 bases, with 17 bases sitting between them. CDR3 loop: CASQIRRGVTQYF. CDR3 nucleotides: TGTGCCAGCCAAATAAGACGCGGAGTGACCCAGTACTTC.

The chain employs TRBV6-2 or TRBV6-3 and TRBJ2-3; D gene unclear. CDR1 is MNHEY, CDR2 SVGEGT, per germline. The CDR3 loop spans 17 amino acids. Trimming pared 5 bases from V and 1 base from J, leaving 19 bases between. The CDR3 coding sequence is TGTGCCAGCAGTAAAACCCACCTTCGTCGGGGCACAGATACGCAGTATTTT. Protein product: CASSKTHLRRGTDTQYF.

A note on this clonotype: The junction departs from germline at one end; a sequencing error may be responsible. CDR3 sequence reads: CAARPQGATRGQYF. CDR3 bases: TGCGCCGCGCGACCGCAGGGGGCGACGAGGGGGCAGTACTTC. This chain uses TRBV6-6 with TRBJ2-7; 8 bases map to TRBD1. The CDR3 extends over 14 amino acids. Germline CDR1 MNHNY, CDR2 SVGAGI (reference sequence).

This chain connects TRBV20-1 to TRBJ2-4, with D possibly matching TRBD1 (5 bases). Germline CDR1 DFQATT, CDR2 SNEGSKA (reference sequence). The CDR3 contains 12 residues. Trimming left V 0 bases short and J 13 bases short, with 13 bases between. CDR3 amino acids: CSARDQGKEQYF. CDR3 coding DNA: TGCAGTGCTAGAGATCAGGGAAAGGAGCAGTACTTC.

The CDR3 bases are TGTGCCAGCAGTTTATCCTGGAGGGGCGGCTACGAGCAGTACTTC. It specifies CASSLSWRGGYEQYF. The genes are TRBV27 and TRBJ2-7; the D gene is possibly TRBD2 (6 bases). Trimming left V 0 bases short and J 3 bases short, with 12 bases between. From germline, CDR1 is MNHEY and CDR2 SMNVEV (reference sequence). There are 15 residues in the CDR3.

The V call is TRBV12-3 or TRBV12-4, the J call TRBJ1-1; D ambiguous. The CDR3 totals 13 residues. Trimming stripped 6 bases from V and 12 bases from J, with 20 bases between. In DNA, the CDR3 is TGTGCCAGCAGACCGCGGGCCCGGGGAAAACCTTTCTTT. The encoded protein is CASRPRARGKPFF.

The CDR3 DNA is TGCGCCAGCAGCTTTGGACAGGACTACTCCTACGAGCAGTACTTC. It specifies CASSFGQDYSYEQYF. J is TRBJ2-7 and V is TRBV5-1; a possible D gene is TRBD1 (7 bases). This CDR3 has 15 amino acids. Germline V gene data show CDR1 as SGHRS and CDR2 as YFSETQ. With 2 bases removed from V and 0 bases from J, the gap between germline ends came to 12 bases.

In this sample, this clonotype turned up a few times. The V gene is TRBV5-6, the J gene TRBJ2-1; D is ambiguous. The V end was cut by 0 bases, the J end by 6 bases, with 13 bases between. Germline values: CDR1 SGHDT, CDR2 YYEEEE. The CDR3 consists of 15 residues. The CDR3 coding sequence is TGTGCCAGCAGCTTGGGTCTCACAGCCCCCAATGAGCAGTTCTTC. This codes for CASSLGLTAPNEQFF.

A word on this clonotype: Germline and junction disagree at one end, which may indicate a read error. The chain is built from TRBV6-1 and TRBJ2-6, with D unresolved. The germline V gene has CDR1 MNHNS and CDR2 SASEGT. The CDR3 length is 13 residues. CDR3 in amino acids: CAGNPLRANALTF. The CDR3 nucleotides read TGTGCCGGCAACCCCTTGCGAGCCAACGCCCTGACTTTC.

This clonotype came up a few times. The chain combines TRBV29-1 with TRBJ2-5, with D unresolved. Germline CDR1 and CDR2: SQVTM and ANQGSEA. V was shortened by 5 bases and J by 5 bases, with 12 bases between the two germline ends. This CDR3 is 12 amino acids long. CDR3 nucleotides: TGCAGCGTTTCCGGGTTGGGGGAGACCCAGTACTTC. Translated: CSVSGLGETQYF.